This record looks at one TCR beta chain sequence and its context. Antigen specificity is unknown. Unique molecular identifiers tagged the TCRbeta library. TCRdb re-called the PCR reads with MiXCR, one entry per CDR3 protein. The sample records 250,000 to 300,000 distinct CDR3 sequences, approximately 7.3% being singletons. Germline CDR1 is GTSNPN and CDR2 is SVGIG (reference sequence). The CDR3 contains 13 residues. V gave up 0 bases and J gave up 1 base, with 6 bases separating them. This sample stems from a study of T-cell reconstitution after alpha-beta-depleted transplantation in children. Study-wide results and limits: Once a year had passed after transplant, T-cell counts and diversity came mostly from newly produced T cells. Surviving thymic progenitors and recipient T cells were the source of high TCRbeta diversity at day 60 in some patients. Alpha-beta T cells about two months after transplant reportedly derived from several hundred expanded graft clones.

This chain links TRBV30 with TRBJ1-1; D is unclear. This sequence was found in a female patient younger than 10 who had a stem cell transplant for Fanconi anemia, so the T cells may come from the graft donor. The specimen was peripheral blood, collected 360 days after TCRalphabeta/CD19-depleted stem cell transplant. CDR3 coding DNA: TGTGCCTGGAGTGTACACGGGAACACTGAAGCTTTCTTT. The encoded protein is CAWSVHGNTEAFF.